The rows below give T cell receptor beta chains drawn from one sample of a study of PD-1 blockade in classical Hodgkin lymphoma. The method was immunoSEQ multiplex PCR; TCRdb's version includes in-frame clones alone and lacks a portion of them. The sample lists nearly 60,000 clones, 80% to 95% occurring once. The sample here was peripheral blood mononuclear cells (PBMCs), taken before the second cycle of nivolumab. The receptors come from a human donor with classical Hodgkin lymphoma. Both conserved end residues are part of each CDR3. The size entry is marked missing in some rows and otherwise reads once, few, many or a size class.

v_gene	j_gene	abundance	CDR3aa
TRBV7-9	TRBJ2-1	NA	CASSPLRNEQFF
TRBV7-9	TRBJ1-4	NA	CASSLDLNEKLFF
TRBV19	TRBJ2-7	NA	CASSTPRTGGYEQYF
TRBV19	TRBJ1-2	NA	CASSIDLVQGADYGYTF
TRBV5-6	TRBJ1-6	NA	CASSHKTRYNSPLHF
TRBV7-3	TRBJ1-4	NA	CASSFLCSTNEKLFF
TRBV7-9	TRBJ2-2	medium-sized	CASSPRGIDRSLTGELFF
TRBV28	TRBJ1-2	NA	CASSLGGDRGWF
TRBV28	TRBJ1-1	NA	CASSSAEAFF
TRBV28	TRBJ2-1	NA	CASSLGTRSGGTYNEQFF
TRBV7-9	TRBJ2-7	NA	CASSQVSGLAGYEQYF
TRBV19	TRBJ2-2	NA	CASSINGRGAIGELFF
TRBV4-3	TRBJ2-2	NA	CASSPTGFPGGTGELFF
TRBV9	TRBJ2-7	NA	CASSVGTTPYEQYF
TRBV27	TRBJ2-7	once	CASSSLSPGTGYGQQYF
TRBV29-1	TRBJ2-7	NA	CSVGKGYEQYF
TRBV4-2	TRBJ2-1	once	CASSQPDYNEQFF
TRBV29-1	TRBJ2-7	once	CSVRTGDSYEQYF
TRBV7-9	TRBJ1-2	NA	CASSLVGTIYGYTF
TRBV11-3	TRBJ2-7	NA	CASSSGVGEQYF
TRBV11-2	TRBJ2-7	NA	CASTPLGLESYEQYF
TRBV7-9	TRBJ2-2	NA	CASSLTGGWNTGELFF
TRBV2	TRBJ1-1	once	CASGRVGTEAFF
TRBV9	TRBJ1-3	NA	CASSDPTSGNTIYF
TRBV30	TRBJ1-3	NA	CAWLNRETGNTIYF
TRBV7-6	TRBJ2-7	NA	CASRSRGSYEQYF
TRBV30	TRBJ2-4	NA	CAWRGLAAKNIQYF
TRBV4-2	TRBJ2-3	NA	CASSPTATSGHTDTQYF
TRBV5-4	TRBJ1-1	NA	CASSLPAEGPTEAFF
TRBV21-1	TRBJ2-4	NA	CASSTDSGGEVNIQYF
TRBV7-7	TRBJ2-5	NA	CASSLGLAASSETQYF
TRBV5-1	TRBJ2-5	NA	CASSLEWPGEGETQYF
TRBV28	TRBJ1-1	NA	CASSTSGTVESRDFF
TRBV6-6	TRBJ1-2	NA	CASSYLADSYGYTF
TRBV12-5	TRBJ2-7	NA	CASGLGEYSYEQYF
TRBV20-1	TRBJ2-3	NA	CSASTDTQYF
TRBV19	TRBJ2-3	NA	CASNVAGGTDTQYF
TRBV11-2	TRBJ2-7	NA	CASSLDSPLAGFYEQYF
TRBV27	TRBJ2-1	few	CASRTDRAWDEQFF
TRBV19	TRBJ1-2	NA	CASSKDRGDYGYTF
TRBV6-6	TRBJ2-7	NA	CASSWDYYEQYF
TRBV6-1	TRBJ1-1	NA	CASSERGLNTEAFF
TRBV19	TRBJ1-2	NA	CASSYQNNYGYTF
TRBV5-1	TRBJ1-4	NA	CASSLGWGEKLFF
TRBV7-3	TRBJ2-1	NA	CASRDLTPSLKGGFNEQFF
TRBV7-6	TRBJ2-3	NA	CASSFLESDTQYF
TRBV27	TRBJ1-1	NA	CASSLRTGGFPRDTEAFF
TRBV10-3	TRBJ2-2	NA	CAISRTGGDTGELFF
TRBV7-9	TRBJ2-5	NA	CASSSGLAGLFDEETQYF
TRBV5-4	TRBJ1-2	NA	CATRDRMAANYGYTF